The next 31 T cell receptor beta chains were all read from a single sample in a study of blood T cell repertoires in COVID-19. Profiled with immunoSEQ multiplex PCR; TCRdb holds only in-frame clones, not every one. The data hold over 45,000 clones, with around 86% observed a single time. The sequenced sample consisted of peripheral blood. The receptors were sampled from a woman older than 75 with active or convalescent COVID-19.

The genes are TRBV7-3 and TRBJ2-5; possible D gene TRBD2, 6 bases. The CDR3 spans 15 residues. CDR1 is SGHTA, CDR2 FQGTGA, per germline. Deletions cut 4 bases from V and 5 bases from J, with 17 bases between. CDR3 nucleotide sequence: TGTGCCAGCAGCTCAGGCGGGGCCTCGGGGGAGACCCAGTACTTC. It specifies CASSSGGASGETQYF.

The chain couples TRBV5-1 to TRBJ1-1; TRBD1 is a possible D gene (5 bases). The CDR3 length is 13 residues. The V and J ends lost 4 bases and 8 bases respectively, with 15 bases between them. Per the germline V gene, CDR1 is SGHRS and CDR2 is YFSETQ. As DNA, the CDR3 is TGCGCCAGCAGCGTCACAGGAACTGAGGAAGCTTTCTTT. Protein product: CASSVTGTEEAFF.

The chain carries TRBV19 and TRBJ1-6; 8 nucleotides align to TRBD1. Germline loops: CDR1 LNHDA, CDR2 SQIVND (reference sequence). This CDR3 has 13 amino acids. Trimming removed 10 bases from V and 7 bases from J; junction bases left unmatched: 6. CDR3 DNA sequence: TGTGCCACCAGGACAGGGACAAATTCACCCCTCCACTTT. Translation: CATRTGTNSPLHF.

This chain links TRBV19 with TRBJ2-6, with D possibly TRBD1 on 5 matching bases. V was shortened by 9 bases and J by 0 bases, with 9 bases between the two germline ends. In germline, CDR1 is LNHDA, CDR2 SQIVND (reference sequence). The CDR3 extends over 14 amino acids. CDR3 DNA: TGTGCCAGCCAGGGTTACTCTGGGGCCAACGTCCTGACTTTC. This codes for CASQGYSGANVLTF.

The CDR3 bases are TGTGCCAGCAGCCTAGCGGAGAATACGCAGTATTTT. The encoded protein is CASSLAENTQYF. The V call is TRBV3-1 (or the pseudogene TRBV3-2), the J call TRBJ2-3, with a weak D call TRBD2 (6 bases). Germline CDR1 LGHDT, CDR2 YNNKEL (reference sequence). The ends were cut back, 4 bases at V and 7 bases at J, with 9 bases in the middle. The CDR3 has 12 residues.

In its sample, this clone was seen once. J is TRBJ2-2 and V is TRBV19; D is possibly TRBD2 (6 bases). V lost 6 bases and J lost 3, with 29 bases in between. The CDR3 covers 20 residues. Germline CDR1 and CDR2: LNHDA and SQIVND (reference sequence). The CDR3 reads CASSPSGEDAVILDTGELFF. The CDR3 nucleotides read TGTGCCAGTAGCCCCTCTGGGGAGGATGCCGTAATCCTAGACACCGGGGAGCTGTTTTTT.

This clone was seen more than once but under ten times. V usage is TRBV2 and J usage is TRBJ2-5; 11 bases fit TRBD2. Trimming at V came to 7 bases and at J to 1 base, leaving 5 bases not matched to a gene. The CDR3 contains 15 residues. In germline, CDR1 is SNHLY, CDR2 FYNNEI. This CDR3 reads CASTGTSGSQETQYF. CDR3 bases: TGTGCCAGCACCGGGACTAGCGGCTCCCAAGAGACCCAGTACTTC.

About this clone itself: This specimen includes other DNA sequences encoding the same CDR3. The chain carries TRBV16 and TRBJ2-2; D unresolved. CDR1 is KGHSY and CDR2 is FQNENV in the germline V gene. This CDR3 is built from 12 residues. V lost 4 bases and J 2 bases, leaving 2 bases between the germline ends. The CDR3 region has the DNA TGTGCCAGCAGCCCTAACACCGGGGAGCTGTTTTTT. Translated: CASSPNTGELFF.

This clone was observed a single time. The chain recombines TRBV7-2 with TRBJ1-5; 8 nucleotides match TRBD1. The germline V gene encodes CDR1 SGHTA and CDR2 FQGNSA. V gave up 3 bases and J gave up 4 bases; unmatched junction bases: 8. The CDR3 loop spans 16 amino acids. The CDR3 DNA sequence: TGTGCCAGCAGCTTGACAGGGGCGGCCTTAAATCAGCCCCAGCATTTT. Protein: CASSLTGAALNQPQHF.

The genes are TRBV11-2 and TRBJ2-7; TRBD1 agrees at 8 bases. With 1 base clipped from V and 7 bases from J, the junction kept 3 bases outside the gene matches. Germline-derived CDR1 and CDR2 are SGHAT and FQNNGV. This CDR3 region has 13 residues. As DNA, the CDR3 is TGTGCCAGCAGCTTAGGGACAGGGAGAGAGCAGTACTTC. Translation: CASSLGTGREQYF.

V is TRBV7-2 and J is TRBJ2-7; 7 bases match TRBD2. V was clipped by 2 bases and J by 4 bases; unmatched bases: 5. This CDR3 is 14 amino acids long. Germline V gene sequence: CDR1 SGHTA, CDR2 FQGNSA. CDR3 sequence reads: CASSLITGGYEQYF. CDR3 bases: TGTGCCAGCAGCTTAATAACCGGGGGGTACGAGCAGTACTTC. The full variable domain, rest sourced from reference TRBV7-2 and TRBJ2-7, is GAGVSQSPSNKVTEKGKDVELRCDPISGHTALYWYRQSLGQGLEFLIYFQGNSAPDKSGLPSDRFSAERTGGSVSTLTIQRTQQEDSAVYLCASSLITGGYEQYFGPGTRLTVT.

V gene TRBV2 combines with J gene TRBJ2-7, with 9 bases fitting TRBD2. J lost 6 bases, V lost 3 bases, and 6 bases had no gene match. Germline loops: CDR1 SNHLY, CDR2 FYNNEI. The CDR3 contains 14 residues. CDR3 nucleotides: TGTGCCAGCAGTGATCAGCGGGGGGCGCGCGAGCAGTACTTC. It yields the protein CASSDQRGAREQYF.

The V and J genes are TRBV4-1 and TRBJ1-5; 8 nucleotides agree with TRBD1. Germline values: CDR1 MGHRA, CDR2 YSYEKL. Germline trimming cut 0 bases from V and 5 bases from J; bases unmatched to any gene: 9. CDR3 length: 17 amino acids. CDR3 protein: CASSQEIGRGRDQPQHF. The CDR3, as DNA: TGCGCCAGCAGCCAAGAAATAGGCAGGGGGCGCGATCAGCCCCAGCATTTT.

The sample holds many counts of this clone. The chain combines TRBV3-1 (or the pseudogene TRBV3-2) with TRBJ1-2; 9 nucleotides align to TRBD1. The CDR3 totals 14 residues. V gave up 3 bases and J gave up 5 bases; unmatched junction bases: 4. The V gene's germline CDR1 is LGHDT and CDR2 YNNKEL (reference sequence). CDR3 protein: CASSQSGTGYGYTF. CDR3 nucleotide sequence: TGTGCCAGCAGCCAGAGCGGGACAGGGTATGGCTACACCTTC.

The J gene is TRBJ1-6, the V gene TRBV5-4; D perhaps matches TRBD1 (6 bases). V was shortened by 0 bases and J by 9 bases, with 16 bases between the two germline ends. Looked up from germline, CDR1 is SGHNT and CDR2 is YYREEE (reference sequence). CDR3 length: 16 residues. CDR3 bases: TGTGCCAGCAGCTTGGATGGGGGCTCCGCTGGTTCACCCCTCCACTTT. Translating it yields CASSLDGGSAGSPLHF.

This chain connects TRBV29-1 to TRBJ1-1; D not certain. Germline loops: CDR1 SQVTM, CDR2 ANQGSEA. V lost 5 bases and J 3 bases, leaving 13 bases between the germline ends. CDR3 length: 13 residues. As DNA, the CDR3 is TGCAGCGTTCGAAGTCCCCTATACACTGAAGCTTTCTTT. This codes for CSVRSPLYTEAFF.

This sequence joins TRBV27 and TRBJ2-7; 12 bases line up with TRBD2. The germline V gene has CDR1 MNHEY and CDR2 SMNVEV (reference sequence). Trimming cost V 2 bases and J 3 bases; bases outside gene matches: 2. The CDR3 spans 15 residues. The CDR3 region has the DNA TGTGCCAGCAGTTTACGACTAGCGGGGGACTACGAGCAGTACTTC. Translated: CASSLRLAGDYEQYF.

V usage is TRBV2 and J usage is TRBJ2-7; D perhaps matches TRBD1 (6 bases). Trimming took 6 bases from V and 0 from J, leaving 12 bases between them. CDR1 SNHLY and CDR2 FYNNEI come from the germline V gene. This CDR3 has 14 residues. The DNA of the CDR3 is TGTGCCAGCAGGAGGGACAACTACTCCTACGAGCAGTACTTC. Protein product: CASRRDNYSYEQYF.

J is TRBJ2-6 and V is TRBV25-1; no clear D gene. Trimming cost V 2 bases and J 1 base, with 6 bases left between them. CDR3 length equals 15 residues. Germline V gives CDR1 MGHDK, CDR2 SYGVNS. The CDR3 DNA follows: TGTGCCAGCAGTGAACCCAGTTCTGGGGCCAACGTCCTGACTTTC. Protein product: CASSEPSSGANVLTF.

This clone has a single count. V gene TRBV23-1 combines with J gene TRBJ2-7, with 9 bases fitting TRBD2. TRBV23-1 is identified as an open reading frame with a role that is uncertain. J gave up 5 bases and V 3 bases, and 5 bases lay outside the gene matches. The CDR3 runs to 14 residues. The CDR3 DNA follows: TGCGCCAGCAGTCATGCGGGGGGGCCCCACGAGCAGTACTTC. This sequence encodes CASSHAGGPHEQYF.

The rearrangement uses TRBV29-1 and TRBJ1-1, with D hard to call. Germline V gene lookup returns CDR1 SQVTM and CDR2 ANQGSEA. The CDR3 consists of 13 residues. V was trimmed by 7 bases and J by 2 bases, leaving 14 bases between them. The CDR3 nucleotides are TGCAGCGCCGGCGAAGCAATCAACACTGAAGCTTTCTTT. Translating it yields CSAGEAINTEAFF.

The chain links TRBV19 to TRBJ1-4; TRBD1 aligns across 9 bases. V lost 10 bases and J lost 4; bases outside the gene matches: 10. CDR3 length: 15 amino acids. Per the germline V gene, CDR1 is LNHDA and CDR2 is SQIVND (reference sequence). CDR3 protein: CAIPIPGQGNEKLFF. DNA of the CDR3: TGTGCCATTCCCATCCCGGGACAGGGTAATGAAAAACTGTTTTTT.

The chain links TRBV6-6 to TRBJ2-2, with 12 positions matching TRBD1. Trimming took 10 bases from V and 9 from J; bases not matched to a gene: 12. CDR3 length: 15 amino acids. Germline V CDR1 and CDR2: MNHNY, SVGAGI (reference sequence). DNA for the CDR3: TGTGCCACCAAATCCCCGGGACAGGGGGCCTGGGAGCTGTTTTTT. This gives the protein CATKSPGQGAWELFF.

This chain links TRBV7-9 with TRBJ2-2; TRBD2 matches 7 bases. The germline gives CDR1 SEHNR, CDR2 FQNEAQ (reference sequence). This CDR3 has 15 amino acids. Trimming removed 6 bases from V and 3 bases from J; junction bases left unmatched: 7. The CDR3 sequence is CASRLVGGDTGELFF. CDR3 DNA: TGTGCCAGCAGACTTGTGGGAGGGGACACCGGGGAGCTGTTTTTT.

The DNA for the CDR3 is TGTGCCAGCAGCCAAGTGGGGCAGGTTGTGGCCACCGGGGAGCTGTTTTTT. Protein sequence: CASSQVGQVVATGELFF. The chain joins TRBV5-8 to TRBJ2-2; weak D call: TRBD1 (5 bases). V shed 4 bases and J shed 4 bases, with 20 bases lying between them. There are 17 residues in the CDR3. Germline CDR1 is SGHTS and CDR2 is YDEGEE.

The chain employs TRBV7-2 and TRBJ2-7; 10 bases map to TRBD2. This CDR3 comprises 14 residues. Germline CDR1 SGHTA, CDR2 FQGNSA. The V gene end was trimmed by 5 bases and the J gene end by 4 bases; junction bases not matched to a gene: 5. CDR3 sequence reads: CASSAAGGLYEQYF. As DNA, the CDR3 is TGTGCCAGCAGCGCAGCGGGGGGGCTATACGAGCAGTACTTC.

This chain links TRBV7-9 with TRBJ2-3, with D possibly matching TRBD1 (5 bases). This CDR3 spans 17 amino acids. V lost 1 base and J 1 base, leaving 15 bases between the germline ends. Germline lookup yields CDR1 SEHNR and CDR2 FQNEAQ (reference sequence). The CDR3 loop reads CASSLVMGLVRTDTQYF. The CDR3 DNA reads TGTGCCAGCAGCTTAGTCATGGGGCTCGTGCGCACAGATACGCAGTATTTT. Filled out from reference TRBV7-9 and TRBJ2-3, the complete variable domain reads DTGVSQNPRHKITKRGQNVTFRCDPISEHNRLYWYRQTLGQGPEFLTYFQNEAQLEKSRLLSDRFSAERPKGSFSTLEIQRTEQGDSAMYLCASSLVMGLVRTDTQYFGPGTRLTVL.

This chain uses TRBV27 with TRBJ1-5; D is ambiguous. The CDR3 has 15 amino acids. The V and J ends lost 2 bases and 1 base respectively, with 9 bases between them. Germline loops: CDR1 MNHEY, CDR2 SMNVEV (reference sequence). In nucleotides, the CDR3 is TGTGCCAGCAGTTTAGAGGGAGCAAGCAATCAGCCCCAGCATTTT. The encoded protein is CASSLEGASNQPQHF.

The V and J genes are TRBV6-6 and TRBJ1-5, with TRBD1 matching 7 bases. CDR3 length: 14 amino acids. J lost 2 bases, V lost 8 bases, and 6 bases had no gene match. The germline CDR1 and CDR2 sequences are MNHNY and SVGAGI (reference sequence). The CDR3 spells CASRQGEGNQPQHF. CDR3 sequence (DNA): TGTGCCAGCCGACAGGGTGAGGGCAATCAGCCCCAGCATTTT.

The chain uses TRBV4-2 and TRBJ2-3, with D perhaps matching TRBD2 (6 bases). The CDR3 loop spans 17 amino acids. Between the trimmed V and J ends, which lost 0 bases and 6 bases, there was a span of 19 bases. Germline loops: CDR1 LGHNA, CDR2 YNFKEQ. This chain's CDR3 is CASSQDYGGSLLDTQYF. The CDR3 coding sequence is TGTGCCAGCAGCCAAGATTATGGGGGGTCCCTCTTGGATACGCAGTATTTT.

The chain joins TRBV7-3 to TRBJ2-1; tentatively, D is TRBD1 (5 bases). The germline V gene has CDR1 SGHTA and CDR2 FQGTGA. The CDR3 runs to 16 residues. V was pared by 1 base and J by 4 bases, with 14 bases between. CDR3 coding DNA: TGTGCCAGCAGCTTAAATGGGCAGGGCTCATACAATGAGCAGTTCTTC. Translation: CASSLNGQGSYNEQFF.